A selection of T cell receptor beta chains follows, all from one sample in a study of molecular identifiers for immune sequencing clone quantification. TCRdb called the PCR reads again in MiXCR, with one record for every CDR3 protein. The sample records over 65,000 distinct CDR3 sequences, roughly 25% being singletons. Input material: naive CD8+ T cells from blood, with Jurkat cell RNA spiked in. These receptors came from a human donor in good health. Some libraries in this study had Jurkat cell RNA spiked in. Each CDR3 is given with its conserved first and last residue.

TRBJ1-1 | TRBV7-9 | CASSPRLDSPEAFF
TRBJ1-1 | TRBV20-1 | CSARRKQGWNTEAFF
TRBJ2-4 | TRBV2 | CASSEYLTRNPLDF
TRBJ2-7 | TRBV30 | CAWGEAGTSYEQYF
TRBJ2-7 | TRBV19 | CASSIGTTSYYEQYF
TRBJ2-7 | TRBV4-3 | CASSQDWGTGYEQYF
TRBJ2-2 | TRBV9 | CASSPWTGNTGELFF
TRBJ1-5 | TRBV19 | CASTTTSAGQPQHF
TRBJ2-3 | TRBV20-1 | CSARAELAASTDTQYF
TRBJ2-1 | TRBV4-3 | CASNQDQISNVNKQFF
TRBJ2-7 | TRBV19 | CASSLGGGAPAQYF
TRBJ2-3 | TRBV20-1 | CCARDLGGLDTQYF
TRBJ1-1 | TRBV20-1 | CSARDINTEAFF
TRBJ2-7 | TRBV27 | CASSLDPVDEQYF
TRBJ2-7 | TRBV6-2/TRBV6-3 | CASTGLSSYEQYF
TRBJ1-1 | TRBV10-2 | CASSEWGIGTNVAEAFF
TRBJ2-7 | TRBV7-9 | CASSPGLAGDYEQYF
TRBJ1-1 | TRBV7-6 | CASSLSLGMDTEAFF
TRBJ2-5 | TRBV6-1 | CASSILTDQETQYF
TRBJ2-3 | TRBV5-1 | CASSLLQGATDTQYF
TRBJ1-5 | TRBV12-3/TRBV12-4 | CASSWTGGSGQPQHF
TRBJ2-1 | TRBV30 | CAWRPHNEQFF
TRBJ2-7 | TRBV14 | CASSQGAGTGFYEQYF
TRBJ1-1 | TRBV28 | CASSPYRGRPPEAFF
TRBJ2-1 | TRBV13 | CASSFYSSNEQFF
TRBJ2-3 | TRBV2 | CASSEVVGTGGTDTQYF
TRBJ2-7 | TRBV4-2 | CASSQDILAGVSEQYF
TRBJ1-1 | TRBV28 | CASRRGPEAFF
TRBJ2-7 | TRBV5-5 | CASSISSSSYEQYF
TRBJ2-7 | TRBV2 | CASRAGWESSYEQYF
TRBJ2-7 | TRBV28 | CASSFSLLKEQYF
TRBJ2-5 | TRBV28 | CASRQTGGLAGETQYF
TRBJ2-6 | TRBV6-6 | CASSYGSGANVLTF
TRBJ2-7 | TRBV29-1 | CSAEGLAGGLLEQYF
TRBJ2-3 | TRBV4-3 | CASSPSTGATDTQYF
TRBJ2-1 | TRBV6-5 | CASGSSYNEQFF
TRBJ2-7 | TRBV20-1 | CSARDVRTSGIYEQYF
TRBJ1-2 | TRBV27 | CASSQDGANYGYTF
TRBJ2-1 | TRBV20-1 | CSARRASYNEQFF
TRBJ2-1 | TRBV13 | CASSFRLGEWEQFF
TRBJ1-4 | TRBV15 | CATTGGNEKLFF
TRBJ2-1 | TRBV4-1 | CASSTEGVGGNEQFF
TRBJ2-7 | TRBV10-2 | CASSSTGDEQYF